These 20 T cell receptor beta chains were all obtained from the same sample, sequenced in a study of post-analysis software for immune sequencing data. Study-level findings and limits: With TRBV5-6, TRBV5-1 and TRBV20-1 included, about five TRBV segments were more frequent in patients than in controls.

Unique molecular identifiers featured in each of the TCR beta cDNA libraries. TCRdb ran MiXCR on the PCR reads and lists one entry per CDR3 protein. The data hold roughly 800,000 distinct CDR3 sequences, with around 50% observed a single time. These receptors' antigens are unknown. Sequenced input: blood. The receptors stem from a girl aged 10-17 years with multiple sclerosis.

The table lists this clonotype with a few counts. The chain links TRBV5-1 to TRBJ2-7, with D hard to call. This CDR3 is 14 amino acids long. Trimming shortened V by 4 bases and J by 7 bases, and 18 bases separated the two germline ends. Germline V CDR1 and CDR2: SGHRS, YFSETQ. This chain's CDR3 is CASSQTPDGLEQYF. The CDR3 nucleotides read TGCGCCAGCAGCCAAACTCCGGACGGGTTAGAGCAGTACTTC.

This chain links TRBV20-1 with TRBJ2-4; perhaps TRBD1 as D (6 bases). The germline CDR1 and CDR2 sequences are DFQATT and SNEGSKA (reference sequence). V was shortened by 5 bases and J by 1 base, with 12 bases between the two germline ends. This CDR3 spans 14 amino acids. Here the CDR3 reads CSAPQGTAKNIQYF. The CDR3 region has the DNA TGCAGTGCTCCACAGGGTACGGCCAAAAACATTCAGTACTTC.

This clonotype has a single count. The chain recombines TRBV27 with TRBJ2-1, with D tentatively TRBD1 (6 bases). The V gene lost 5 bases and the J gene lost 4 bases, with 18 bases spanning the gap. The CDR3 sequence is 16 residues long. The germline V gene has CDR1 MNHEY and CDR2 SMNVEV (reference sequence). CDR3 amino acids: CASSPGSHGQYNEQFF. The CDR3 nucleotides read TGTGCCAGCAGTCCGGGGTCACACGGACAGTACAATGAGCAGTTCTTC.

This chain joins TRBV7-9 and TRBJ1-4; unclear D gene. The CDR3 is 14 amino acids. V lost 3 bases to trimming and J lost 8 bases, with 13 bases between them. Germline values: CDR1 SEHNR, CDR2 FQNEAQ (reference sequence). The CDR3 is CASSLGQSVEKLFF. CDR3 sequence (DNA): TGTGCCAGCAGCTTGGGCCAGTCCGTCGAAAAACTGTTTTTT.

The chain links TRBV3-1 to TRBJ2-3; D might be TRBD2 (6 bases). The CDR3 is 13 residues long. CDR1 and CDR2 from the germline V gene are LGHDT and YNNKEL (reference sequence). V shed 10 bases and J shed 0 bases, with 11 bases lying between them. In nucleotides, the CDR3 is TGTGCCACCGTAGGACTAAGCACAGATACGCAGTATTTT. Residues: CATVGLSTDTQYF.

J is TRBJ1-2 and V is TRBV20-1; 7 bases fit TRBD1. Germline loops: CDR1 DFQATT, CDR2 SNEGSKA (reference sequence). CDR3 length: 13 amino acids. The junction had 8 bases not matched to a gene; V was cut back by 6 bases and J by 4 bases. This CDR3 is CSALTGAGYGYTF. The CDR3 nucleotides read TGCAGTGCCCTTACAGGGGCGGGCTATGGCTACACCTTC.

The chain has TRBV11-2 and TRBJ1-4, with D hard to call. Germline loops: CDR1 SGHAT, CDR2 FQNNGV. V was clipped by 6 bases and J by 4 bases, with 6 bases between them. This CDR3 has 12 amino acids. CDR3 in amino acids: CASSLRNEKLFF. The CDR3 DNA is TGTGCCAGCAGTCTCCGTAATGAAAAACTGTTTTTT.

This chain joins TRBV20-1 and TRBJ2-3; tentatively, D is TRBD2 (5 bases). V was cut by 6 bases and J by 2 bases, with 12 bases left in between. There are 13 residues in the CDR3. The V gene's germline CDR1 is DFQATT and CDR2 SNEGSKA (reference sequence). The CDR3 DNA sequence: TGCAGTGCGCAGGCGGGCCTCACAGATACGCAGTATTTT. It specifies CSAQAGLTDTQYF.

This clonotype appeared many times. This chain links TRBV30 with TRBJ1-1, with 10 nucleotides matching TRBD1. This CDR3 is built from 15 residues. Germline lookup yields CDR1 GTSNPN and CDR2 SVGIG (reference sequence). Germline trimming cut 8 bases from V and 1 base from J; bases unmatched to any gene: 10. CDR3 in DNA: TGTGCCCATGACAGGGGGCCCCCTACGAACACTGAAGCTTTCTTT. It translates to CAHDRGPPTNTEAFF.

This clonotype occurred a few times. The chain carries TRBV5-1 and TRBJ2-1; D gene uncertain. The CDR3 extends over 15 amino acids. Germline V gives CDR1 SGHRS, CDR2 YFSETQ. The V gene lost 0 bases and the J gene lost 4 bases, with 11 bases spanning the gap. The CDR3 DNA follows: TGCGCCAGCAGCTTGGGCGTTCGGGTTTACAATGAGCAGTTCTTC. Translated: CASSLGVRVYNEQFF.

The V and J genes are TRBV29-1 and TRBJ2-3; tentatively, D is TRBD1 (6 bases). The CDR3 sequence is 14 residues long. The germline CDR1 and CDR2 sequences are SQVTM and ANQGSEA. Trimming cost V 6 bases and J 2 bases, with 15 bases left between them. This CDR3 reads CSVGQQGNTDTQYF. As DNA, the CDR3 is TGCAGCGTCGGCCAACAGGGAAACACAGATACGCAGTATTTT.

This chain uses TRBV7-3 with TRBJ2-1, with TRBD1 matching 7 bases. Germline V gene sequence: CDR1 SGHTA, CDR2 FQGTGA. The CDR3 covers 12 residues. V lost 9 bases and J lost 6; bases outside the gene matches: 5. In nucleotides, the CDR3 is TGTGCCAGTCAGGACAGGAGCAATGAGCAGTTCTTC. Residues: CASQDRSNEQFF.

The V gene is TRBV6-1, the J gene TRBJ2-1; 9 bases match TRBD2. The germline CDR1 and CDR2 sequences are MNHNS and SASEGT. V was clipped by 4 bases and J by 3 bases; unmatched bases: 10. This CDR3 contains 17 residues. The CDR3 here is CASSARSGSPFYNEQFF. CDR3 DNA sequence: TGTGCCAGCAGTGCCCGTAGCGGGAGTCCCTTCTACAATGAGCAGTTCTTC.

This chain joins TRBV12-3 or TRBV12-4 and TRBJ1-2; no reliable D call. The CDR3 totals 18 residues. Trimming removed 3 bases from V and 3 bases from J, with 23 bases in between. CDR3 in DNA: TGTGCCAGCAGTTTTCGACCGGACGGGCAACCCGCCGACTATGGCTACACCTTC. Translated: CASSFRPDGQPADYGYTF.

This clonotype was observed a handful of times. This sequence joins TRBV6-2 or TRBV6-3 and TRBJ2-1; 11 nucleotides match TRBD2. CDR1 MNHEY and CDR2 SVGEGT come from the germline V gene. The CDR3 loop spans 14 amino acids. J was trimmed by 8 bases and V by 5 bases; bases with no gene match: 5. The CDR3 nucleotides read TGTGCCAGCAGTCCCTTAGCGGGGGGGCATGAGCAGTTCTTC. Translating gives CASSPLAGGHEQFF.

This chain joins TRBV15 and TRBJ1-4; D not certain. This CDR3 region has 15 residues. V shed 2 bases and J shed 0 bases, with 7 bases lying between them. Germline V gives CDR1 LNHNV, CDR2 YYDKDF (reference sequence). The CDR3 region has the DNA TGTGCCACCAGCAGAAGACTTGCAACTAATGAAAAACTGTTTTTT. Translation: CATSRRLATNEKLFF.

For the CDR3, the DNA is TGTGCCAGCCATCCTCGGGTCCTTTACTATGGCTACACCTTC. Translation gives CASHPRVLYYGYTF. The J gene is TRBJ1-2, the V gene TRBV28; no firm D call. This CDR3 comprises 14 residues. Trimming cost V 8 bases and J 3 bases, with 16 bases left between them. CDR1 is MDHEN and CDR2 is SYDVKM in the germline V gene.

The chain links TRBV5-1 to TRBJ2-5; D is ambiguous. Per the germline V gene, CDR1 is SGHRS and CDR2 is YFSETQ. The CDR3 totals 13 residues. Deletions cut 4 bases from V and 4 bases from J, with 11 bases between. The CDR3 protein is CASSARMGETQYF. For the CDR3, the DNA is TGCGCCAGCAGCGCTAGAATGGGAGAGACCCAGTACTTC.

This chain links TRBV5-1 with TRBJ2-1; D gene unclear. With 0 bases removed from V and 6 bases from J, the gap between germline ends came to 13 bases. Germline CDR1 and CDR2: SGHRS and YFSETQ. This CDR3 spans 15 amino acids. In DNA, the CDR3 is TGCGCCAGCAGCTTGGGGGTTCTGCCTTCCAATGAGCAGTTCTTC. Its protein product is CASSLGVLPSNEQFF.

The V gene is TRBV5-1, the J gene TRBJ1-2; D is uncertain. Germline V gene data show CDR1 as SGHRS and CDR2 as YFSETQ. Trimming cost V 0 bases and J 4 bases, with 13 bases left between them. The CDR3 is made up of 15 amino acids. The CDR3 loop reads CASSLDGSLPYGYTF. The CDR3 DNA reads TGCGCCAGCAGCTTGGACGGCAGCCTCCCCTATGGCTACACCTTC. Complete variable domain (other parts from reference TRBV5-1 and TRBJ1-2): KAGVTQTPRYLIKTRGQQVTLSCSPISGHRSVSWYQQTPGQGLQFLFEYFSETQRNKGNFPGRFSGRQFSNSRSEMNVSTLELGDSALYLCASSLDGSLPYGYTFGSGTRLTVV.